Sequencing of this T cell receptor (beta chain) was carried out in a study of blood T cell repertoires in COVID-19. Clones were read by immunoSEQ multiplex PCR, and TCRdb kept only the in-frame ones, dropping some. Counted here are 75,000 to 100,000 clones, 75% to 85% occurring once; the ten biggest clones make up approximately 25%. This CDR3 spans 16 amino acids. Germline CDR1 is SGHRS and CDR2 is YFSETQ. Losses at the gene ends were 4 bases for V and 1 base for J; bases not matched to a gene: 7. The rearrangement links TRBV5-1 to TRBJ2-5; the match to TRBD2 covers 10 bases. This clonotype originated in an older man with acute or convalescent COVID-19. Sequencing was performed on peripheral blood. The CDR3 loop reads CASSRALAGTQETQYF. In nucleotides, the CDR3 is TGCGCCAGCAGCCGGGCACTAGCGGGGACCCAAGAGACCCAGTACTTC.